Listed below are T cell receptor beta chains from one sample, sequenced in a study of blood T cell repertoires in COVID-19. Here immunoSEQ multiplex PCR was the method, and the copy in TCRdb shows in-frame clones only, minus some. The data contain 35,000 to 50,000 clones, about 82% of them singletons. The sample taken for sequencing was peripheral blood. These receptors came from a man between 65 and 80 years old with acute or convalescent COVID-19. The CDR3 runs from the conserved cysteine through the conserved F or W. D genes are given only for firm matches. Some rows mark clone size as missing; the rest say once, few, many or name a class of expanded clone.

.,.,TRBV24-1,TRBJ1-5,TGTGCCACCAGTCCGCGGGACAGCAATCAGCCCCAGCATTTT,CATSPRDSNQPQHF
.,.,TRBV19,TRBJ2-7,TGTGCCAGTAGTACCGGGTTCAGGGACGAGCAGTACTTC,CASSTGFRDEQYF
.,.,TRBV5-6,TRBJ2-7,TGTGCCAGCAGCACGTGGACACTCAGAGCCTACGAGCAGTACTTC,CASSTWTLRAYEQYF
.,.,TRBV5-4,TRBJ2-1,TGTGCCAGCAGCTTGGTCGCTAACTACAATGAGCAGTTCTTC,CASSLVANYNEQFF
.,.,TRBV6-1,TRBJ1-6,TGTGCCAGCAGTGAGGGGGCGAGGGCCCTCCACTTT,CASSEGARALHF
.,.,TRBV6-2/TRBV6-3,TRBJ2-6,TGTGCCAGCAGTCGTACAGGGTTTGGGGCCAACGTCCTGACTTTC,CASSRTGFGANVLTF
.,.,TRBV12-5,TRBJ1-6,TGTGCTAGCGGCAAGGGGGGGCTCTCCTATAATTCACCCCTCCACTTT,CASGKGGLSYNSPLHF
.,.,TRBV19,TRBJ1-5,TGTGCCAGTAGTATCTCCGTTGGCCAGCCCCAGCATTTT,CASSISVGQPQHF
.,.,TRBV6-5,TRBJ2-2,TGTGCCAGCAGCGGTAGGAACACCGGGGAGCTGTTTTTT,CASSGRNTGELFF
.,.,TRBV7-2,TRBJ2-6,TGTGCCACTAGTGGACGGGACTCTGGGGCCAACGTCCTGACTTTC,CATSGRDSGANVLTF
TRBD1,.,TRBV24-1,TRBJ2-7,TGTGCCACCAGTGATGGACAGGGGCTACCTTACGAGCAGTACTTC,CATSDGQGLPYEQYF
.,.,TRBV28,TRBJ1-2,TGTGCCAGCAGTTCCCTCAGCCCCGCGGCTAACTATGGCTACACCTTC,CASSSLSPAANYGYTF
TRBD1,.,TRBV7-9,TRBJ2-7,TGTGCCAGCAGCTTAGCGGGGGACAGCGGCCACGAGCAGTACTTC,CASSLAGDSGHEQYF
.,.,TRBV7-8,TRBJ2-7,TGTGCCAGCAGCTTCAACATGGTTTCCTACGAGCAGTACTTC,CASSFNMVSYEQYF
TRBD2,.,TRBV5-1,TRBJ2-1,TGCGCCAGCAGCTTGGCCGCTAGCGGGCCTTACAATGAGCAGTTCTTC,CASSLAASGPYNEQFF
TRBD2,.,TRBV5-1,TRBJ2-5,TGCGCCAGCAGCAGGGGACTAGCCAGGGAGACCCAGTACTTC,CASSRGLARETQYF
.,.,TRBV19,TRBJ1-1,TGTGCCAGTAGAACAGTTCGGAACACTGAAGCTTTCTTT,CASRTVRNTEAFF
.,once,TRBV6-5,TRBJ2-2,TGTGCCACCTGGGGACTTCTGAACACCGGGGAGCTGTTTTTT,CATWGLLNTGELFF
TRBD2,once,TRBV29-1,TRBJ2-7,TGCAGCGCGACGAGGACTAGAATCGACGAGCAGTACTTC,CSATRTRIDEQYF
.,.,TRBV4-2,TRBJ1-4,TGTGCCAGCAGCCAATTCACAGGGTCGAATGAAAAACTGTTTTTT,CASSQFTGSNEKLFF
.,.,TRBV19,TRBJ1-1,TGTGCCAGTAGTATAGGGGGAGTTGGTGACACTGAAGCTTTCTTT,CASSIGGVGDTEAFF
.,few,TRBV5-1,TRBJ2-7,TGCGCCAGCAGCTTGACCCTAAACTACGAGCAGTACTTC,CASSLTLNYEQYF
TRBD2,.,TRBV7-2,TRBJ2-7,TGTGCCAGCAGAGGGAGGGGTTTCTACGCGTGGGAGCAGTACTTC,CASRGRGFYAWEQYF
.,.,TRBV18,TRBJ1-3,TGTGCCAGCTCACCAGAGGGCTATGGAAACACCATATATTTT,CASSPEGYGNTIYF
TRBD2,.,TRBV15,TRBJ2-1,TGTGCCACCAGCAGATGGACTAGCGGGAGGGGGAATGAGCAGTTCTTC,CATSRWTSGRGNEQFF
TRBD1,few,TRBV5-1,TRBJ2-2,TGCGCCAGCAGCTTGGCCTGGAGACAGGGTCGTAACACCGGGGAGCTGTTTTTT,CASSLAWRQGRNTGELFF
TRBD2,.,TRBV7-6,TRBJ2-1,TGTGCCAGCAGCTTAACACTAGCGGGAGGAGGAAATGAGCAGTTCTTC,CASSLTLAGGGNEQFF
.,.,TRBV30,TRBJ1-4,TGTGCCTGGAGTCCTCCGGCGGGGCGGAATGAAAAACTGTTTTTT,CAWSPPAGRNEKLFF
TRBD2,.,TRBV2,TRBJ2-5,TGTGCCAGCAGTCCTTCAGCGGGGGGGCCCGTTCAGACCCAGTACTTC,CASSPSAGGPVQTQYF
.,.,TRBV11-3,TRBJ2-7,TGTGCCAGCAGCCGCGGCAGCACGGGCTACGAGCAGTACTTC,CASSRGSTGYEQYF
TRBD2,.,TRBV6-2/TRBV6-3,TRBJ2-7,TGTGCCAGCAGTTACTCGAGCGGGGTCTTCGAGCAGTACTTC,CASSYSSGVFEQYF
TRBD2,.,TRBV10-3,TRBJ2-5,TGTGCCATCAGTGAGGAAGCGGGATCAGAGACCCAGTACTTC,CAISEEAGSETQYF
.,.,TRBV5-1,TRBJ2-4,TGCGCCAGCAGCTCGGGACTAGCCAAAAACATTCAGTACTTC,CASSSGLAKNIQYF
.,.,TRBV6-5,TRBJ1-4,TGTGCCAGCAGTTACGCCGCGACAGGATGGAAACTGTTTTTT,CASSYAATGWKLFF
TRBD2,.,TRBV7-2,TRBJ2-7,TGTGCCAGCAGCCCCGGGACTAGCGGGGGCCACATCAACTACGAGCAGTACTTC,CASSPGTSGGHINYEQYF
.,.,TRBV6-5,TRBJ2-2,TGTGCCAGCAGAGCCCAGGGGTCCACCGGGGAGCTGTTTTTT,CASRAQGSTGELFF
TRBD1,.,TRBV5-1,TRBJ1-2,TGCGCCAGCTCCCCGGACAGGGGTGGTGGCTACACCTTC,CASSPDRGGGYTF
.,.,TRBV4-3,TRBJ2-1,TGCGCCAGCAGCCAAGATAGGCAGGGGAGCTCCTACAATGAGCAGTTCTTC,CASSQDRQGSSYNEQFF
TRBD1,.,TRBV19,TRBJ2-1,TGTGCCAGTAGTATAGTACGAGGACAGGGGGCAAATGAGCAGTTCTTC,CASSIVRGQGANEQFF
TRBD2,few,TRBV7-9,TRBJ2-1,TGTGCCAGCAGCGGGGGGCCGGGACTAGCCGATGAGCAGTTCTTC,CASSGGPGLADEQFF
TRBD2,.,TRBV20-1,TRBJ2-1,TGCAGTGCTAGTATAGCGGGAGGGCCCTCCGAGCAGTTCTTC,CSASIAGGPSEQFF
TRBD1,.,TRBV9,TRBJ1-1,TGTGCCAGCAGCGTAGTCACGGGACAGGCCATGAACACTGAAGCTTTCTTT,CASSVVTGQAMNTEAFF
.,.,TRBV10-3,TRBJ1-2,TGTGCCATCAGCCCGAAAGCCCAGGGTGAGGGCTACACCTTC,CAISPKAQGEGYTF
.,.,TRBV11-3,TRBJ1-4,TGTGCCAGCAGCTTAGGACAGGTTAATGAAAAACTGTTTTTT,CASSLGQVNEKLFF
.,few,TRBV4-2,TRBJ1-1,TGTGCCAGCAGCCAAGAATTCCGGGAAGCTTTCTTT,CASSQEFREAFF
TRBD1,.,TRBV6-2/TRBV6-3,TRBJ1-4,TGTGCCAGCAGTTACGAGGTCGGAGGACAGGGAAATGAAAAACTGTTTTTT,CASSYEVGGQGNEKLFF
TRBD1,few,TRBV5-5,TRBJ1-2,TGTGCCAGCAGCTCGGACAGGGGGGTCTATGGCTACACCTTC,CASSSDRGVYGYTF
.,once,TRBV6-5,TRBJ1-5,TGTGCCAGCAGTTCCTATAATCAGCCCCAGCATTTT,CASSSYNQPQHF
.,.,TRBV7-2,TRBJ1-2,TGTGCCAGCGGTAACGGGGGGCTCTCTGGCTACACCTTC,CASGNGGLSGYTF
TRBD1,.,TRBV6-5,TRBJ2-1,TGTGCCAGCAGCCCCTTACGGACAGGGAGTGAGCAGTTCTTC,CASSPLRTGSEQFF
.,.,TRBV13,TRBJ1-2,TGTGCCAGCAGCTTAGGGGCCTCCGATGGCTACACCTTC,CASSLGASDGYTF